These 3 T cell receptor beta chains share one sample of origin, sequenced in a study of graft-versus-host responses after intestinal transplantation. These receptors lack a known antigen. The repertoire was sequenced with immunoSEQ multiplex PCR; TCRdb's copy has only in-frame clones and lacks some. Of roughly 97,000 clones in the sample, 91% are singletons; the top ten hold over 0.15%. The starting material was unstimulated CD4+ T cells sorted from spleen or lymph node cells, obtained before transplant. These TCRs come from a human donor who was the organ donor for an intestinal transplant.

The J gene is TRBJ2-5, the V gene TRBV4-2; the match to TRBD1 covers 9 bases. Germline-derived CDR1 and CDR2 are LGHNA and YNFKEQ. V was clipped by 0 bases and J by 2 bases; unmatched bases: 4. The CDR3 consists of 16 residues. The CDR3 is CASSQDNRGRQETQYF. Here the CDR3 DNA reads TGTGCCAGCAGCCAAGATAACAGGGGGCGTCAAGAGACCCAGTACTTC.

The rearrangement links TRBV9 to TRBJ2-1, with 10 bases identical to TRBD2. Trimming cost V 4 bases and J 7 bases; bases outside gene matches: 14. Germline assignment: CDR1 SGDLS and CDR2 YYNGEE. This CDR3 is 17 amino acids long. The CDR3 is CASSIQKRGGRGNEQFF. Written as DNA, the CDR3 is TGTGCCAGCAGCATACAAAAGCGGGGGGGCCGAGGAAATGAGCAGTTCTTC.

The rearrangement links TRBV7-9 to TRBJ1-2, with TRBD1 matching 9 bases. Germline assignment: CDR1 SEHNR and CDR2 FQNEAQ (reference sequence). This CDR3 comprises 14 residues. The junction had 5 bases not matched to a gene; V was cut back by 5 bases and J by 4 bases. In DNA form, the CDR3 reads TGTGCCAGCAGCATACAGGGGGCTGGCTATGGCTACACCTTC. Translation: CASSIQGAGYGYTF.